This entry lists 14 T cell receptor beta chains sequenced from one sample in a study of T cells in tumors after PD-1 blockade. TCRdb keeps only in-frame clones here, not all; method: immunoSEQ multiplex PCR. Altogether fewer than 40,000 clones are present, about three quarters being singletons, with the ten largest covering 40%. The source material was PBMCs, sampled after anti-PD-1 treatment. The source of these receptors is a human donor with basal cell carcinoma.

The chain carries TRBV14 and TRBJ1-6; D unresolved. The CDR3 loop spans 14 amino acids. V lost 0 bases, J lost 9 bases, and 9 bases lay in between. Germline CDR1 and CDR2: SGHDN and FVKESK. The CDR3, as DNA: TGTGCCAGCAGCCAAGACCACCTTGGTTCACCCCTCCACTTT. It encodes CASSQDHLGSPLHF.

The chain has TRBV25-1 and TRBJ1-4, with 10 bases fitting TRBD1. The CDR3 sequence is 17 residues long. Germline loops: CDR1 MGHDK, CDR2 SYGVNS. With V trimmed by 5 bases and J by 8 bases, 14 bases remained unmatched. CDR3 loop: CASSPHGTGAPGEKLFF. In DNA, the CDR3 is TGTGCCAGCAGTCCCCATGGGACAGGGGCCCCGGGGGAAAAACTGTTTTTT. The complete variable domain, with remaining parts taken from reference TRBV25-1 and TRBJ1-4, reads EADIYQTPRYLVIGTGKKITLECSQTMGHDKMYWYQQDPGMELHLIHYSYGVNSTEKGDLSSESTVSRIRTEHFPLTLESARPSHTSQYLCASSPHGTGAPGEKLFFGSGTQLSVL.

This rearrangement joins TRBV5-4 to TRBJ2-7, with 11 positions matching TRBD2. This CDR3 is 15 amino acids long. From germline, CDR1 is SGHNT and CDR2 YYREEE (reference sequence). V lost 5 bases to trimming and J lost 4 bases; unmatched junction nucleotides: 8. The CDR3 is CASSSGLAGSYEQYF. DNA of the CDR3: TGTGCCAGCAGTTCAGGACTAGCGGGTTCTTACGAGCAGTACTTC. The full variable domain, its missing parts supplied by reference TRBV5-4 and TRBJ2-7, is ETGVTQSPTHLIKTRGQQVTLRCSSQSGHNTVSWYQQALGQGPQFIFQYYREEENGRGNFPPRFSGLQFPNYSSELNVNALELDDSALYLCASSSGLAGSYEQYFGPGTRLTVT.

V gene TRBV2 combines with J gene TRBJ2-3, with 10 bases lining up with TRBD2. With 0 bases clipped from V and 3 bases from J, the junction kept 9 bases outside the gene matches. This CDR3 is built from 18 residues. The germline V gene encodes CDR1 SNHLY and CDR2 FYNNEI. This CDR3 reads CASSEAGLAGVRTDTQYF. CDR3 bases: TGTGCCAGCAGTGAAGCGGGTCTAGCGGGAGTCCGAACAGATACGCAGTATTTT.

CDR3: CASSSGRNNEQFF. DNA for the CDR3: TGTGCCAGCAGCTCCGGACGGAACAATGAGCAGTTCTTC. This sequence joins TRBV7-6 and TRBJ2-1; D unresolved. V was cut by 4 bases and J by 5 bases, with 9 bases left in between. The CDR3 is 13 amino acids. In germline, CDR1 is SGHVS, CDR2 FNYEAQ. Variable domain in full (rest from reference TRBV7-6 and TRBJ2-1): GAGVSQSPRYKVTKRGQDVALRCDPISGHVSLYWYRQALGQGPEFLTYFNYEAQQDKSGLPNDRFSAERPEGSISTLTIQRTEQRDSAMYRCASSSGRNNEQFFGPGTRLTVL.

This clone was detected a few times. The chain has TRBV2 and TRBJ2-5; possible D gene TRBD1, 6 bases. Germline loops: CDR1 SNHLY, CDR2 FYNNEI. The CDR3 contains 14 residues. Trimming removed 4 bases from V and 5 bases from J, with 14 bases in between. CDR3 region: CASSATSQGETQYF. CDR3 DNA sequence: TGTGCCAGCAGTGCAACTTCCCAGGGGGAGACCCAGTACTTC.

The table lists this clone with a count of one. The chain employs TRBV5-1 and TRBJ2-6; D possibly corresponds to TRBD2 (5 bases). Germline V gene data show CDR1 as SGHRS and CDR2 as YFSETQ. CDR3 length equals 16 residues. The V end was cut by 3 bases, the J end by 0 bases, with 10 bases between. The CDR3 DNA reads as TGCGCCAGCAGCTCGGGAACCACCTCTGGGGCCAACGTCCTGACTTTC. It is translated as CASSSGTTSGANVLTF.

The rearrangement uses TRBV3-1 (or the pseudogene TRBV3-2) and TRBJ1-5, with D perhaps TRBD1 (5 bases). The CDR3 extends over 15 amino acids. Trimming cost V 4 bases and J 3 bases, with 13 bases left between them. CDR1 is LGHDT, CDR2 YNNKEL, per germline (reference sequence). The DNA for the CDR3 is TGTGCCAGCAGCCCCCTCGGGGGGTCCAATCAGCCCCAGCATTTT. Its translation: CASSPLGGSNQPQHF.

The V gene is TRBV7-2, the J gene TRBJ1-2, with D perhaps TRBD1 (5 bases). V was trimmed by 5 bases and J by 7 bases, leaving 20 bases between them. Germline loops: CDR1 SGHTA, CDR2 FQGNSA. The CDR3 has 15 residues. The CDR3 here is CASSPRDGHPGGYTF. The CDR3 DNA follows: TGTGCCAGCAGCCCTAGGGACGGCCACCCTGGTGGCTACACCTTC.

This clone has only a few counts. The chain uses TRBV7-2 and TRBJ2-1; no firm D call. V was trimmed by 6 bases and J by 4 bases, leaving 16 bases between them. The CDR3 has 15 amino acids. Germline V gene sequence: CDR1 SGHTA, CDR2 FQGNSA. The CDR3 DNA reads as TGTGCCAGCAGTCCTAGGGTGATTGTTTACAATGAGCAGTTCTTC. Encoded protein: CASSPRVIVYNEQFF. Variable domain in full (rest from reference TRBV7-2 and TRBJ2-1): GAGVSQSPSNKVTEKGKDVELRCDPISGHTALYWYRQSLGQGLEFLIYFQGNSAPDKSGLPSDRFSAERTGGSVSTLTIQRTQQEDSAVYLCASSPRVIVYNEQFFGPGTRLTVL.

Only a few counts were recorded for this clone. The sample carries other DNA sequences with the same CDR3. The chain employs TRBV6-5 and TRBJ2-6; D call uncertain. Trimming pared 3 bases from V and 2 bases from J, leaving 2 bases between. The germline V gene encodes CDR1 MNHEY and CDR2 SVGAGI. This CDR3 comprises 13 residues. CDR3 region: CASSYTGANVLTF. The CDR3 nucleotides read TGTGCCAGCAGTTATACTGGGGCCAACGTCCTGACTTTC.

V and J are TRBV27 and TRBJ2-1; TRBD2 matches 9 bases. The trim removed 2 bases at V and 4 bases at J, leaving 3 bases unmatched. This CDR3 contains 15 residues. Germline V gives CDR1 MNHEY, CDR2 SMNVEV (reference sequence). DNA for the CDR3: TGTGCCAGCAGTTTACGGCGGGGGGGGTACAATGAGCAGTTCTTC. This translates into CASSLRRGGYNEQFF.

The chain is built from TRBV7-3 and TRBJ2-1; 8 bases match TRBD2. The CDR3 is 16 residues long. CDR1 SGHTA and CDR2 FQGTGA come from the germline V gene. J lost 6 bases, V lost 1 base, and 8 bases had no gene match. The CDR3 is CASSLSSGGPVNEQFF. CDR3 DNA: TGTGCCAGCAGCTTAAGCTCGGGAGGGCCGGTCAATGAGCAGTTCTTC.

The V and J genes are TRBV5-1 and TRBJ1-2, with a weak D call TRBD1 (6 bases). Germline V gives CDR1 SGHRS, CDR2 YFSETQ. This CDR3 contains 17 residues. Trimming took 0 bases from V and 2 from J, leaving 17 bases between them. CDR3 sequence: CASSLDTGAVRNYGYTF. The CDR3 DNA follows: TGCGCCAGCAGCTTGGACACGGGGGCTGTCAGAAACTATGGCTACACCTTC.